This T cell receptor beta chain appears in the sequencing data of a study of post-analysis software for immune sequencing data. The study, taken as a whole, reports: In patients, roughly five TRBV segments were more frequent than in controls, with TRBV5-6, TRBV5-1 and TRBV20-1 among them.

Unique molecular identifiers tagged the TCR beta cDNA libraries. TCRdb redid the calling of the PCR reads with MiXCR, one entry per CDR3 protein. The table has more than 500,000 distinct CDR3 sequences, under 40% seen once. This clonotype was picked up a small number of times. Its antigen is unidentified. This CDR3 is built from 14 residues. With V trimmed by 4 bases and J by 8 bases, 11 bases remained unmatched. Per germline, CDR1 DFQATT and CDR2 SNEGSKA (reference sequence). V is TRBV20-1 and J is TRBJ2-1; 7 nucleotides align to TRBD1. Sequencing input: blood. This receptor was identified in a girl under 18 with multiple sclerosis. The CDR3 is CSAMGQTGNDEQFF. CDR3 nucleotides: TGCAGTGCTATGGGGCAGACAGGGAACGATGAGCAGTTCTTC.